One T cell receptor (beta chain) is described in this entry. The sample originates from a study of blood T cell repertoires in COVID-19. Across the study: There were acute and convalescent COVID-19 samples, and they came from the United States, Italy and Spain.

The protocol was immunoSEQ multiplex PCR, while the TCRdb copy is restricted to in-frame clones and leaves out a portion. The sample has some 200,000 clones; around nine tenths are singletons. Germline CDR1 and CDR2: SGHRS and YFSETQ. This CDR3 is built from 14 residues. The V end lost 2 bases, the J end lost 8 bases, and 14 bases lay between the germline ends. The chain links TRBV5-1 to TRBJ2-1; D unresolved. This clonotype was obtained from a man in his forties with active or convalescent COVID-19. Sequenced material: peripheral blood. In nucleotides, the CDR3 is TGCGCCAGCAGCTTCCGACACTTTGTTGATGAGCAGTTCTTC. Residues: CASSFRHFVDEQFF.